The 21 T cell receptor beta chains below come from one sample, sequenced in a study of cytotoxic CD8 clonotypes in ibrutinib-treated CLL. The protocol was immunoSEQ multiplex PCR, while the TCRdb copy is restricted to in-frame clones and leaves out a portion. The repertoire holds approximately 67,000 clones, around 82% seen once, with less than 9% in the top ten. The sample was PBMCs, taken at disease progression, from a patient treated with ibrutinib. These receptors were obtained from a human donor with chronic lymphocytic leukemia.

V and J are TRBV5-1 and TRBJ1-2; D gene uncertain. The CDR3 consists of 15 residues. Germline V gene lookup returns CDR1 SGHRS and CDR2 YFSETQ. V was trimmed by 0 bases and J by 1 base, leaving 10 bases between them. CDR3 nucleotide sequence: TGCGCCAGCAGCTTGGATTACAGATTTAACTATGGCTACACCTTC. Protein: CASSLDYRFNYGYTF. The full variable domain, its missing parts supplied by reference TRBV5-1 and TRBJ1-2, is KAGVTQTPRYLIKTRGQQVTLSCSPISGHRSVSWYQQTPGQGLQFLFEYFSETQRNKGNFPGRFSGRQFSNSRSEMNVSTLELGDSALYLCASSLDYRFNYGYTFGSGTRLTVV.

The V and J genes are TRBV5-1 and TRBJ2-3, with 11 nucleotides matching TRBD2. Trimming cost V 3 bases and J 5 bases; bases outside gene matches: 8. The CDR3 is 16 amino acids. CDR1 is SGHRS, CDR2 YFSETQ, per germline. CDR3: CASSSKLAGVVDTQYF. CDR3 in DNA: TGCGCCAGCAGCTCAAAACTAGCGGGAGTGGTAGATACGCAGTATTTT.

CDR3 in amino acids: CASSSGELQFF. CDR3 coding DNA: TGTGCCAGCAGCTCCGGAGAGCTGCAGTTCTTC. The V call is TRBV7-3, the J call TRBJ2-1; D call uncertain. The CDR3 sequence is 11 residues long. Germline CDR1 reads SGHTA; CDR2 reads FQGTGA. V lost 4 bases, J lost 12 bases, and 10 bases lay in between.

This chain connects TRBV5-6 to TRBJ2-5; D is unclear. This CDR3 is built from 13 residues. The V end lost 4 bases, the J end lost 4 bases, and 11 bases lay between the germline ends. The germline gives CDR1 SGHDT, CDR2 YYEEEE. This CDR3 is CASSRPPGETQYF. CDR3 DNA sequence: TGTGCCAGCAGCCGACCGCCCGGAGAGACCCAGTACTTC.

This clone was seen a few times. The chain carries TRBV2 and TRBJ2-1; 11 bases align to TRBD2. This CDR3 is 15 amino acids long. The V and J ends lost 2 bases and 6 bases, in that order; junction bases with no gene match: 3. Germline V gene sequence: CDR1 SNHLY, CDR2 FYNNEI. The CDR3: CASSELTSGINEQFF. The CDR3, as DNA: TGTGCCAGCAGTGAATTGACTAGCGGGATCAATGAGCAGTTCTTC.

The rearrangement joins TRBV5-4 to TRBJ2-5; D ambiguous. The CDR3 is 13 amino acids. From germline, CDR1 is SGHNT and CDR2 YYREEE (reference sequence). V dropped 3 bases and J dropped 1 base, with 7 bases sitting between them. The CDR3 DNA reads TGTGCCAGCAGCTGGGCCCTCCAAGAGACCCAGTACTTC. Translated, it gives CASSWALQETQYF.

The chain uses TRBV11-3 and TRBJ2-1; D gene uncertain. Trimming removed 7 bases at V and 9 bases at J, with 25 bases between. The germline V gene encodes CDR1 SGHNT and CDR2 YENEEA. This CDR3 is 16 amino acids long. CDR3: CASTSPSVPTIGEQFF. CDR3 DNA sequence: TGTGCCAGCACCTCACCCAGCGTGCCAACAATCGGTGAGCAGTTCTTC. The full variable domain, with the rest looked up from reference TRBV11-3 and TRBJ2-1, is EAGVVQSPRYKIIEKKQPVAFWCNPISGHNTLYWYLQNLGQGPELLIRYENEEAVDDSQLPKDRFSAERLKGVDSTLKIQPAELGDSAVYLCASTSPSVPTIGEQFFGPGTRLTVL.

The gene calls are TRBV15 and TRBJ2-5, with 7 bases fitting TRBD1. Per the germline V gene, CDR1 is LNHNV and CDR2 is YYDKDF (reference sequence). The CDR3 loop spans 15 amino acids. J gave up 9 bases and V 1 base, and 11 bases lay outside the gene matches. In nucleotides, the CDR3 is TGTGCCACCAGCAGAGGAGGGACAGCCGGATCGGCCCAGTACTTC. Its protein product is CATSRGGTAGSAQYF.

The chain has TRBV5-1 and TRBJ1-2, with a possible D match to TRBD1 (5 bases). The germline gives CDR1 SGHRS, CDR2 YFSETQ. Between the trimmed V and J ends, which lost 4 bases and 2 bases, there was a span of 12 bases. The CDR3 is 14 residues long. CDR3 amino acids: CASSLGTVNYGYTF. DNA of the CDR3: TGCGCCAGCAGCCTCGGGACGGTGAACTATGGCTACACCTTC.

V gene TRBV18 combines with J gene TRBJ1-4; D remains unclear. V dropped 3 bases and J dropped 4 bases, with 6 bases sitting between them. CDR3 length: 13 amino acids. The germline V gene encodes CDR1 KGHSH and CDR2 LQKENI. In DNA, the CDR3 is TGTGCCAGCTCACCGTATGTTAATGAAAAACTGTTTTTT. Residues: CASSPYVNEKLFF.

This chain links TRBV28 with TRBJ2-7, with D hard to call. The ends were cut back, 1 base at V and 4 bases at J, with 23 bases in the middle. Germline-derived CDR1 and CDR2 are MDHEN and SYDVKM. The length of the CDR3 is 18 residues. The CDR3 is CASSLSIGRTISTYEQYF. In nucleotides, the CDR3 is TGTGCCAGCAGTTTATCGATTGGACGGACGATCTCCACTTACGAGCAGTACTTC.

This chain's CDR3 is CASRAWEQETQYF. CDR3 bases: TGTGCCAGCAGGGCCTGGGAACAAGAGACCCAGTACTTC. This chain connects TRBV7-9 to TRBJ2-5; D gene uncertain. V gave up 6 bases and J gave up 2 bases, with 10 bases separating them. CDR3 length: 13 amino acids. Germline assignment: CDR1 SEHNR and CDR2 FQNEAQ (reference sequence). Drawing the rest from reference TRBV7-9 and TRBJ2-5, the complete variable domain is DTGVSQNPRHKITKRGQNVTFRCDPISEHNRLYWYRQTLGQGPEFLTYFQNEAQLEKSRLLSDRFSAERPKGSFSTLEIQRTEQGDSAMYLCASRAWEQETQYFGPGTRLLVL.

The CDR3 region is CASSLAGAGWAYEQYF. CDR3 coding DNA: TGTGCCAGCAGCTTAGCCGGGGCAGGGTGGGCCTACGAGCAGTACTTC. The chain is built from TRBV7-9 and TRBJ2-7; either TRBD1 or TRBD2 may supply D (5 bases each). Trimming took 0 bases from V and 2 from J, leaving 14 bases between them. Germline-derived CDR1 and CDR2 are SEHNR and FQNEAQ (reference sequence). The CDR3 runs 16 residues. Full variable domain (rest looked up from reference TRBV7-9 and TRBJ2-7): DTGVSQNPRHKITKRGQNVTFRCDPISEHNRLYWYRQTLGQGPEFLTYFQNEAQLEKSRLLSDRFSAERPKGSFSTLEIQRTEQGDSAMYLCASSLAGAGWAYEQYFGPGTRLTVT.

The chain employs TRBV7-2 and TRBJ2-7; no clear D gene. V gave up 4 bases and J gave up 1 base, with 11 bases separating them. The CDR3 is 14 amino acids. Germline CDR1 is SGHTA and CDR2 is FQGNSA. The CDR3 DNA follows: TGTGCCAGCAGCTCCCACACCGCTTCCTACGAGCAGTACTTC. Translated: CASSSHTASYEQYF.

DNA of the CDR3: TGTGCCAGCAGCCCCCGGGGGGGGGATGGCTACACCTTC. This encodes CASSPRGGDGYTF. The rearrangement uses TRBV7-9 and TRBJ1-2; possible D gene TRBD1, 5 bases. This CDR3 contains 13 residues. Between the trimmed V and J ends, which lost 5 bases and 6 bases, there was a span of 13 bases. The germline V gene has CDR1 SEHNR and CDR2 FQNEAQ (reference sequence).

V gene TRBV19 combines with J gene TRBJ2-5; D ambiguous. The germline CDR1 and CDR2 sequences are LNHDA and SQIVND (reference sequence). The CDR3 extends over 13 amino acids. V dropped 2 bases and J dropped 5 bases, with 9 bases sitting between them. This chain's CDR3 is CASSITAWETQYF. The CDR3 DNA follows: TGTGCCAGTAGTATAACAGCTTGGGAGACCCAGTACTTC.

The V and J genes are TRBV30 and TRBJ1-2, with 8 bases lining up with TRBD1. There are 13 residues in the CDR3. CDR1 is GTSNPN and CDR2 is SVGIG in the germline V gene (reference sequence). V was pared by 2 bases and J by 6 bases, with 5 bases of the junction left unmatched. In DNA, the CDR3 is TGTGCCTGGAGTATTTCGACAGGGGATGGCTACACCTTC. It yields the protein CAWSISTGDGYTF.

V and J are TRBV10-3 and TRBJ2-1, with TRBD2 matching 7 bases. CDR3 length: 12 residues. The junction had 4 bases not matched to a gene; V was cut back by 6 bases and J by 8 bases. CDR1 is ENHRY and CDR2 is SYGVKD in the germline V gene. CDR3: CAIRAAGYEQFF. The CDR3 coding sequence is TGTGCCATCAGGGCAGCGGGGTATGAGCAGTTCTTC.

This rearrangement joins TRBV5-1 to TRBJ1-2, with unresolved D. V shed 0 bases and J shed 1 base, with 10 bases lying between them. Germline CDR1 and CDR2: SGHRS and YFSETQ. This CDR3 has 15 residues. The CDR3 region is CASSLVEGLNYGYTF. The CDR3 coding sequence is TGCGCCAGCAGCTTGGTGGAAGGACTTAACTATGGCTACACCTTC.

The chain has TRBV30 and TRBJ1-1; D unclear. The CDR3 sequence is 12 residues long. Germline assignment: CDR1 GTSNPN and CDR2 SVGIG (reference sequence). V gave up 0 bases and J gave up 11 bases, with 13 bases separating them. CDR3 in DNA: TGTGCCTGGAGTGTAAGAGGTCGGCGGGCTTTCTTT. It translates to CAWSVRGRRAFF.

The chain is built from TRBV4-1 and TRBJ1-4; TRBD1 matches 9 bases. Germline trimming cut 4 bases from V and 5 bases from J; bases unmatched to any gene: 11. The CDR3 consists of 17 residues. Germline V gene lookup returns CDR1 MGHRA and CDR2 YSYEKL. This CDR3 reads CASSRWTGVRGNEKLFF. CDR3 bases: TGCGCCAGCAGCCGCTGGACAGGGGTGCGGGGGAATGAAAAACTGTTTTTT.